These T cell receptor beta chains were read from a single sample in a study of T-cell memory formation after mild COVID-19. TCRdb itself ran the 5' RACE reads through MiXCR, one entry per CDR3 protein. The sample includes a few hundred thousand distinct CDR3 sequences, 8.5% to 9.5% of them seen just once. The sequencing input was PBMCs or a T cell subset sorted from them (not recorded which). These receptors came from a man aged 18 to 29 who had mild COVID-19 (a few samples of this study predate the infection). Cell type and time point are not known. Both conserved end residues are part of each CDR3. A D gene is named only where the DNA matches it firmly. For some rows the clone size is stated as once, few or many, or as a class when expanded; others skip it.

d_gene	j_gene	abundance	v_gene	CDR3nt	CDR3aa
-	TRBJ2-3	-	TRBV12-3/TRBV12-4	TGTGCCAGCAGGACCGATACGCAGTATTTT	CASRTDTQYF
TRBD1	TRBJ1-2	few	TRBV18	TGTGCCAGCTCACCATTGACAGGGCGCAACTATGGCTACACCTTC	CASSPLTGRNYGYTF
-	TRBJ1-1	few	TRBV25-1	TGTGCCAGCAGCGGGGCCAGTCCTGTGAACACTGAAGCTTTCTTT	CASSGASPVNTEAFF
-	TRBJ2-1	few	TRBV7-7	TGTGCCAGCAGCTCTCGTCCGGGGAATGAGCAGTTCTTC	CASSSRPGNEQFF
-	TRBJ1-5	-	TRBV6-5	TGTGCCAGCAGTCGGGTGTTCAATCAGCCCCAGCATTTT	CASSRVFNQPQHF
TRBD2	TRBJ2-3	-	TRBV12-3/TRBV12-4	TGTGCCAGCAGGGCGGGGGGAGCCCGCCCGAGCACAGATACGCAGTATTTT	CASRAGGARPSTDTQYF
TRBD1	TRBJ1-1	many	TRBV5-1	TGCGCCAGCAGCGCGACAGGGGGCACTGAAGCTTTCTTT	CASSATGGTEAFF
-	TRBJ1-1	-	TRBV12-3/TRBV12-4	TGTGCCAGCAGTACCCGGGCGGGTTACACTGAAGCTTTCTTT	CASSTRAGYTEAFF
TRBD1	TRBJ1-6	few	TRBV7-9	TGTGCCAGCAGCCGACAGGGTTTACCCCTCCACTTT	CASSRQGLPLHF
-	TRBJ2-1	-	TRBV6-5	TGTGCCAGCAGTCCTGGACAGCCCAGCTCCTACAATGAGCAGTTCTTC	CASSPGQPSSYNEQFF
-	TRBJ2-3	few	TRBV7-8	TGTGCCACCGCGCTTGGGCCACAAGATACGCAGTATTTT	CATALGPQDTQYF
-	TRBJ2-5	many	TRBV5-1	TGCGCCAGCAGCTTGGAGGGACCCCAAGAGACCCAGTACTTC	CASSLEGPQETQYF
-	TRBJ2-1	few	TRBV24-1	TGTGCCACCAGTGATTTGGGGGGGGCTTCCTACAATGAGCAGTTCTTC	CATSDLGGASYNEQFF
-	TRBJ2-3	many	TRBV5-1	TGCGCCAGCAGCTTGGAGGCCGATACGCAGTATTTT	CASSLEADTQYF
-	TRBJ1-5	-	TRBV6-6	TGTGCCAGCAGTCCTCAAGGCCATCAGCCCCAGCATTTT	CASSPQGHQPQHF
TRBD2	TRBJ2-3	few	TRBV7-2	TGTGCCAGCAGCTTATGGCGGGGGGGCCTGGGCACAGATACGCAGTATTTT	CASSLWRGGLGTDTQYF
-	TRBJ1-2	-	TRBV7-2	TGTGCCAGCAGCTTAGCGCTAATTAGGGGACCCAACTATGGCTACACCTTC	CASSLALIRGPNYGYTF
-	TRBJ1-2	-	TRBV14	TGTGCCAGCAGCCCCTCCGGACCGCGGTATGGCTACACCTTC	CASSPSGPRYGYTF
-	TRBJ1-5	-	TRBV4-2	TGTGCCAGCAGCCAGGTGACAGATAGCAATCAGCCCCAGCATTTT	CASSQVTDSNQPQHF
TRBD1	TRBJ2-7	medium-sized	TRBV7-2	TGTGCCAGCAGCTCCGGGACAGATTACTACGAGCAGTACTTC	CASSSGTDYYEQYF
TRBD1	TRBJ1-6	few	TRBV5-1	TGCGCCAGCACCAGGGGGTTACCGTATAATTCACCCCTCCACTTT	CASTRGLPYNSPLHF
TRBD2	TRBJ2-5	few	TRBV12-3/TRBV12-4	TGTGCCAGCAGTTTGGGGGGGATGGGCGAGACCCAGTACTTC	CASSLGGMGETQYF
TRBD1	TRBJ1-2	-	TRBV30	TGTGCCTGGAGTGAGGGGACAGGATATGGCTACACCTTC	CAWSEGTGYGYTF